This T cell receptor (beta chain) was sequenced in a study of cytomegalovirus exposure and HLA in healthy donors. Those who donated were healthy bone marrow donors. Study-level results: As a later analysis revealed, most CMV-associated TCR beta chains appeared HLA-restricted. In a later analysis, TCR beta V- and J-gene trimming showed a link to a missense DCLRE1C variant. Differences between HLA loci emerged in a later analysis of TCR association rates, with DRB1 most and HLA-C fewest.

This PCR relied on a set of 60 Vbeta primers and 13 Jbeta primers. Assay used: immunoSEQ multiplex PCR; TCRdb lists only in-frame clones, some missing. This table holds around 130,000 clones, roughly four fifths found once. About this clone itself: Its antigen is undetermined.

In germline, CDR1 is GTSNPN, CDR2 SVGIG (reference sequence). There are 16 residues in the CDR3. V was trimmed by 0 bases and J by 0 bases, leaving 12 bases between them. V and J are TRBV30 and TRBJ2-4; no reliable D call. Specimen: PBMCs. The clonotype was recovered from a male donor in good health and CMV-seropositive. DNA for the CDR3: TGTGCCTGGAGTGTACGTACATCCATAGCCAAAAACATTCAGTACTTC. Translated, it gives CAWSVRTSIAKNIQYF.